This T cell receptor beta chain was obtained from a study of long-term antiretroviral therapy in people with HIV. Broader study findings: Increased diversity was seen after ART, yet it remained lower than in transplant donor controls.

A v3.0 immunoSEQ assay was performed at survey level. The method was immunoSEQ multiplex PCR; TCRdb's version includes in-frame clones alone and lacks a portion of them. This table holds 28,000 or so clones, 85% to 90% found once. This CDR3 region has 13 residues. Germline values: CDR1 SGHNT, CDR2 YENEEA. V was cut by 3 bases and J by 5 bases, with 8 bases left in between. Inclusion required at least two post-ART and at least one pre-ART PBMC samples. With regard to this clone: Antigen: not known.

The J gene is TRBJ2-1, the V gene TRBV11-3; weak D call: TRBD2 (6 bases). Sequencing used unsorted PBMCs, obtained 0.5 years after starting antiretroviral therapy. The sequence derives from a young woman with HIV. DNA of the CDR3: TGTGCCAGCAGCTTTATAGCGGACAATGAGCAGTTCTTC. Translating gives CASSFIADNEQFF.